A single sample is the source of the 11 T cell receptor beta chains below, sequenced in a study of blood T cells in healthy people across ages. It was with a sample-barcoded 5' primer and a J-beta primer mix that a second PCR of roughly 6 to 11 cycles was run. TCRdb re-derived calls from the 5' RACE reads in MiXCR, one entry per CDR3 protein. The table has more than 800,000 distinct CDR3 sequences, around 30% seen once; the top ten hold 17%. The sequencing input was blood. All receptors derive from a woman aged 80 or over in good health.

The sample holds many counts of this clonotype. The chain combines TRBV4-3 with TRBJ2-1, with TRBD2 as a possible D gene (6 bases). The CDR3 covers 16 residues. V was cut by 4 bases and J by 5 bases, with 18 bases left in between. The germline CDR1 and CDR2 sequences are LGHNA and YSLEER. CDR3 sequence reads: CASSPQGLGANNEQFF. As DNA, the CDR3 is TGCGCCAGCAGCCCCCAGGGACTGGGCGCCAACAATGAGCAGTTCTTC.

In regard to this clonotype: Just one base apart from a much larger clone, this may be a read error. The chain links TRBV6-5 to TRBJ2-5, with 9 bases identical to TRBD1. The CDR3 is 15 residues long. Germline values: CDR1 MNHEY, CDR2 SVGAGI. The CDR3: CASSSAGTGKETRYF. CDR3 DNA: TGTGCCAGCAGTTCCGCCGGGACAGGGAAGGAGACCCGGTACTTC.

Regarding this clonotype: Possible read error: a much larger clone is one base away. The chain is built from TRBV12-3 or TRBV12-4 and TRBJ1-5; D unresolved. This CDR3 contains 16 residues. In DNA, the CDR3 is TGTGCCAGCAGTTTAGCGCTCGTCAGCGGCAATCAGCCCCGGCATTTT. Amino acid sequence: CASSLALVSGNQPRHF.

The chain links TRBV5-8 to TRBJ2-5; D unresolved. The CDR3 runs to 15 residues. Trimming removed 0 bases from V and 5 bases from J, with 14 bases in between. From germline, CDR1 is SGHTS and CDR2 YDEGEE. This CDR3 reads CASSLGGAPWETQYF. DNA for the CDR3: TGTGCCAGCAGCTTGGGAGGTGCCCCGTGGGAGACCCAGTACTTC.

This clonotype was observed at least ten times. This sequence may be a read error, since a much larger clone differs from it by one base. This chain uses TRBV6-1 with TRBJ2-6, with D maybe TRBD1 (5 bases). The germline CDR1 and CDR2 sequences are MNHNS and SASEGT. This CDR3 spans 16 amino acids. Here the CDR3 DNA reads TGTGCCAGCAGTCAAGGTTTAGTCTCTGGGGCCAACGTCCGGACTTTC. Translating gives CASSQGLVSGANVRTF.

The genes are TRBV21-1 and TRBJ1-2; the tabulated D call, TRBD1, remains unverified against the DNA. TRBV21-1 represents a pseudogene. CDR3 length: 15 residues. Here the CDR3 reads CASSKEVGAGYGYTF. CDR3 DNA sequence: TGTGCCAGCAGCAAAGAGGTGGGGGCAGGGTATGGCTACACCTTC.

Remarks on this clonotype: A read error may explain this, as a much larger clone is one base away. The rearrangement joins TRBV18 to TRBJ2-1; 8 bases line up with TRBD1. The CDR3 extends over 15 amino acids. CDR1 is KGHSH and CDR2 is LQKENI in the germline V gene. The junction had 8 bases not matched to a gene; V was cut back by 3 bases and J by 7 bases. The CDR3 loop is CASSPLRQGSNEQFF. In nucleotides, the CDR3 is TGTGCCAGCTCACCCTTGAGACAGGGGTCGAATGAGCAGTTCTTC.

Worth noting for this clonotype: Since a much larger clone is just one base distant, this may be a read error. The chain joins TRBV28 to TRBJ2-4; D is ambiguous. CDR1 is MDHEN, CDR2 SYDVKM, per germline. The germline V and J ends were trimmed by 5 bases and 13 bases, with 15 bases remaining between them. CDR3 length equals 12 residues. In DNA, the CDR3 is TGTGCCAGCAGTCCCCACCGAGCGTGGCAGTACTTC. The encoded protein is CASSPHRAWQYF.

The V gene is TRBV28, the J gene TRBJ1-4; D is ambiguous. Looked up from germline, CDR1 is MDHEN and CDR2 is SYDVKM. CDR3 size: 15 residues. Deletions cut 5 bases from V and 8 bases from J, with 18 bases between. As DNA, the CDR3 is TGTGCCAGCAGTCCATCGGGAGAGGTAGGGGAAAAACTGTTTTTT. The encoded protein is CASSPSGEVGEKLFF.

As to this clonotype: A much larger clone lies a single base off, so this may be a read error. CDR3 amino acids: CASSGGRAGGNYEQYF. In DNA form, the CDR3 reads TGTGCCAGCAGCGGAGGACGAGCGGGGGGTAACTACGAGCAGTACTTC. The rearrangement joins TRBV9 to TRBJ2-5; 9 bases are shared with TRBD2. Gene TRBJ2-7 matches the end of the DNA better, so the J call may be wrong. The length of the CDR3 is 16 residues. Germline V CDR1 and CDR2: SGDLS, YYNGEE.

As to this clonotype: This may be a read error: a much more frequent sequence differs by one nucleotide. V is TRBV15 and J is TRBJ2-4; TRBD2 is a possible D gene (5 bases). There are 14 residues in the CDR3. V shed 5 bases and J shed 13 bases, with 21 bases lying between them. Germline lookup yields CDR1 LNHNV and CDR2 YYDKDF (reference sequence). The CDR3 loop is CATSVRTPSNEQYF. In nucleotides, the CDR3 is TGTGCCACCAGCGTGAGGACTCCCTCCAATGAGCAGTACTTC.